The 7 T cell receptor beta chains listed next were all sequenced from one sample in a study of cytomegalovirus exposure and HLA in healthy donors. In the PCR, 60 Vbeta and 13 Jbeta primers were used. TCRdb's table, derived via immunoSEQ multiplex PCR, lists solely in-frame clones and lacks some. This repertoire shows some 110,000 clones, about 10% found once; its top ten account for 2.5% to 3.5%. The sample was PBMCs. The receptors shown here come from a man aged 25-45 years in good health and CMV-seronegative.

The gene calls are TRBV7-9 and TRBJ1-1; TRBD1 agrees at 10 bases. CDR1 and CDR2 (germline): SEHNR, FQNEAQ (reference sequence). The CDR3 has 15 residues. The trim removed 4 bases at V and 2 bases at J, leaving 4 bases unmatched. The CDR3 protein is CASSWRQGANTEAFF. CDR3 bases: TGTGCCAGCAGCTGGAGACAGGGGGCAAACACTGAAGCTTTCTTT.

This clone was counted between two and nine times. CDR3 region: CATSSGQGYTEAFF. The CDR3 DNA reads as TGTGCCACCAGCAGTGGACAGGGGTACACTGAAGCTTTCTTT. V and J are TRBV15 and TRBJ1-1, with TRBD1 matching over 9 bases. The CDR3 runs 14 residues. CDR1 and CDR2 (germline): LNHNV, YYDKDF (reference sequence). Trimming removed 3 bases from V and 3 bases from J; junction bases left unmatched: 2.

The chain links TRBV5-6 to TRBJ2-5; 8 nucleotides match TRBD1. The V gene's germline CDR1 is SGHDT and CDR2 YYEEEE. The J segment lost 5 bases and the V segment lost 0 bases, leaving 6 bases of the junction unmatched. The CDR3 is 15 amino acids. This CDR3 reads CASSLEQGVGETQYF. The DNA for the CDR3 is TGTGCCAGCAGCTTGGAACAGGGGGTGGGGGAGACCCAGTACTTC.

The chain carries TRBV4-1 and TRBJ2-5; TRBD1 aligns across 9 bases. CDR1 is MGHRA and CDR2 is YSYEKL in the germline V gene. After removal of 3 bases from V and 11 bases from J, the junction contained 16 bases not matched to a gene. The CDR3 contains 16 residues. The CDR3 region has the DNA TGCGCCAGCAGCCATGGGCCGGGACAGGGCGTTGTTGAGCAGTACTTC. This codes for CASSHGPGQGVVEQYF.

This chain connects TRBV18 to TRBJ2-1; D call uncertain. Looked up from germline, CDR1 is KGHSH and CDR2 is LQKENI. Trimming took 5 bases from V and 0 from J, leaving 11 bases between them. CDR3 length equals 15 residues. CDR3: CASSTRRSSYNEQFF. CDR3 DNA sequence: TGTGCCAGCTCAACCAGAAGGAGCTCCTACAATGAGCAGTTCTTC.

This clone has only a few counts. This chain joins TRBV5-4 and TRBJ2-1; TRBD2 agrees at 10 bases. V was clipped by 5 bases and J by 6 bases; unmatched bases: 8. Germline loops: CDR1 SGHNT, CDR2 YYREEE (reference sequence). The CDR3 spans 15 residues. The CDR3 region has the DNA TGTGCCAGCAGTCCCCCAGCGGGAGGGCGCAATGAGCAGTTCTTC. Translating it yields CASSPPAGGRNEQFF.

V is TRBV5-4 and J is TRBJ2-3, with 7 bases identical to TRBD2. In germline, CDR1 is SGHNT, CDR2 YYREEE (reference sequence). V dropped 3 bases and J dropped 4; count of bases not matched to a gene: 11. The CDR3 sequence is 16 residues long. The CDR3 sequence: CASSSSRGTTSDTQYF. In DNA form, the CDR3 reads TGTGCCAGCAGCTCGTCTCGGGGGACTACTTCAGATACGCAGTATTTT.